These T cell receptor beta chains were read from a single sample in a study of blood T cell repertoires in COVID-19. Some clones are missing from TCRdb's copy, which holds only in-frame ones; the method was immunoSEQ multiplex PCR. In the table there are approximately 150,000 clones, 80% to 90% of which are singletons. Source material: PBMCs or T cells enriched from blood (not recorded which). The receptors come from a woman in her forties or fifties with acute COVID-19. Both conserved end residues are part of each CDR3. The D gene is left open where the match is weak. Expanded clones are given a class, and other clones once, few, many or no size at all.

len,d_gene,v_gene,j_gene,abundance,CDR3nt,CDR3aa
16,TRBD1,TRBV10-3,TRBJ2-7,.,TGTGCCATCAGCGAAAGCGAGGGGGCCTCCTACTACGAGCAGTACTTC,CAISESEGASYYEQYF
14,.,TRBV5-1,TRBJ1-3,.,TGCGCCAGCAGCTTGGGCGCGACTGGAAACACCATATATTTT,CASSLGATGNTIYF
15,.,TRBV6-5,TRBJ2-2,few,TGTGCCAGCAGCGCTCGGGGATTATACACCGGGGAGCTGTTTTTT,CASSARGLYTGELFF
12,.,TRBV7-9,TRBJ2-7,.,TGTGCCAGCAGCTCCCCTGCTACCGAGCAGTACTTC,CASSSPATEQYF
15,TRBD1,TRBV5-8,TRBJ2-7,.,TGTGCCAGCAGCCGGGACAGGGGGCTTTCCTACGAGCAGTACTTC,CASSRDRGLSYEQYF
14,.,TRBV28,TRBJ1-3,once,TGTGCCAGCAGTTCAAGGGGCTCTGGAAACACCATATATTTT,CASSSRGSGNTIYF
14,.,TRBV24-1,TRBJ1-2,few,TGTGCCACCAGCCCCGCGGGGTCCAACTATGGCTACACCTTC,CATSPAGSNYGYTF
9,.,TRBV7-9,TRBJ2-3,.,TGTGCCAGCAGCGAGGGACAGTATTTT,CASSEGQYF
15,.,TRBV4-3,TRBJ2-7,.,TGCGCCAGCAGCCCCAGGGGGAGCGGGAGTCTCGAGCAGTACTTC,CASSPRGSGSLEQYF
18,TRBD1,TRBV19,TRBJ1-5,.,TGTGCCAGTAGTATAGACTCATGGACAGGGGTTGGCAATCAGCCCCAGCATTTT,CASSIDSWTGVGNQPQHF
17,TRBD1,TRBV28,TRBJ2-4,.,TGTGCCAGCAGTTTATCCGGGACAGGAATAGCCAAAAACATTCAGTACTTC,CASSLSGTGIAKNIQYF
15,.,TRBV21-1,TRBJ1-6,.,TGTGCCAGCAGCTCCCCGGGACAGGGGAATTCACCCCTCCACTTT,CASSSPGQGNSPLHF
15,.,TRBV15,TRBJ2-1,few,TGTGCCACCAGCATTGGACAGAGCTCCTACAATGAGCAGTTCTTC,CATSIGQSSYNEQFF
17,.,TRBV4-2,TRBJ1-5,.,TGTGCCAGCAGCCAAGGAAACACAGGGTTAGCCGATCAGCCCCAGCATTTT,CASSQGNTGLADQPQHF
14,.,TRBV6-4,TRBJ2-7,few,TGTGCCAGCAGTCCTCTGGCAGGGCCCTACGAGCAGTACTTC,CASSPLAGPYEQYF
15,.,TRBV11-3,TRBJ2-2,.,TGTGCCAGCAGCTTGTGGGGGCTAGGTACCGGGGAGCTGTTTTTT,CASSLWGLGTGELFF
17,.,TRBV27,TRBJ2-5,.,TGTGCCAGCAGTCTCCGCACACCGACAGTCCTCCAAGAGACCCAGTACTTC,CASSLRTPTVLQETQYF
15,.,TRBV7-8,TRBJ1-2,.,TGTGCCAGCAGCCCGGGGGGAGTGGGTAACTATGGCTACACCTTC,CASSPGGVGNYGYTF
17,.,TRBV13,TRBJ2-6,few,TGTGCCAGCAGCTTTAGGACAGCTGAGGTACGGGCCAACGTCCTGACTTTC,CASSFRTAEVRANVLTF
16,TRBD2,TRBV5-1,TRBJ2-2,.,TGCGCCAGCAGCTTGGGGATAGCGGGATCGAGCGGGGAGCTGTTTTTT,CASSLGIAGSSGELFF
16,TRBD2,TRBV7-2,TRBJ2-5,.,TGTGCCAGCAGCTTAGGACTAGCGGGGCTCCAAGAGACCCAGTACTTC,CASSLGLAGLQETQYF
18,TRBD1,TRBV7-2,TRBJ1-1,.,TGTGCCAGCAGCTTAGGGGCGTCAGGGGGCAGGGTGAACACTGAAGCTTTCTTT,CASSLGASGGRVNTEAFF
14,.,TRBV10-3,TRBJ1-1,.,TGTGCCATCAGTGGGGCAGGAACGAACACTGAAGCTTTCTTT,CAISGAGTNTEAFF
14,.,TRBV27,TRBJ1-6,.,TGTGCCAGCAGTTTGGGGGGTCATAATTCACCCCTCCACTTT,CASSLGGHNSPLHF
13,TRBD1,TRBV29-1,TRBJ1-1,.,TGCAGCGTACTACAGGGGGCAGGGACTGAAGCTTTCTTT,CSVLQGAGTEAFF
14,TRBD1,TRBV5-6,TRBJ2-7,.,TGTGCCAGCAGCTTTCGGGACAGCCACTACGAGCAGTACTTC,CASSFRDSHYEQYF
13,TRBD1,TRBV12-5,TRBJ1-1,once,TGTGCTAGTGAGAGGACAGGGGGATATGTGGCTTTCTTT,CASERTGGYVAFF
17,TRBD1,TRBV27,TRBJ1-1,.,TGTGCCAGCACTACGGGACAGGGAGGCCTTGCGAACACTGAAGCTTTCTTT,CASTTGQGGLANTEAFF
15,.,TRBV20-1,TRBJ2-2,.,TGCAGTGCTAGTAATCCGAGGGGGACGACCGGGGAGCTGTTTTTT,CSASNPRGTTGELFF
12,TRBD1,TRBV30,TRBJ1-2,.,TGTGCTCGGGGGGACAGGGGATATGGCTACACCTTC,CARGDRGYGYTF
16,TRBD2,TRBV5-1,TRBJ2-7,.,TGCGCCAGCAGCCTTACCTTAGGACTAGATCCCTACGAGCAGTACTTC,CASSLTLGLDPYEQYF
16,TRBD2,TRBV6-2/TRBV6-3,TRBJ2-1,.,TGTGCCAGCAGTTCCCCACTAGCGGGGGGCTACAATGAGCAGTTCTTC,CASSSPLAGGYNEQFF
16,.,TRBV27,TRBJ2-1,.,TGTGCCAGCAGGGCCGGCGGGGCAAGCTCCTACAATGAGCAGTTCTTC,CASRAGGASSYNEQFF
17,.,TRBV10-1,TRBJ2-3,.,TGCGCCAGCAGGCAGCCTCTTCGGCGGGATAGCACAGATACGCAGTATTTT,CASRQPLRRDSTDTQYF
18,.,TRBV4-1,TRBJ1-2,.,TGCGCCAGCAGCCAAGCGGTGAGCAGGGGAGCCCTTAACTATGGCTACACCTTC,CASSQAVSRGALNYGYTF
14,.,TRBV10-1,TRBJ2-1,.,TGCGCCAGCAGTGGAATGCCCCGTTTCCCGGGGGAGTTCTTC,CASSGMPRFPGEFF
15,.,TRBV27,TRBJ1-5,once,TGTGCCAGCAGTTTATCGAGCGCAAGCAATCAGCCCCAGCATTTT,CASSLSSASNQPQHF
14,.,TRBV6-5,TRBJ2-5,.,TGTGCCAGCACTCCATTGGGAGTCCAGGAGACCCAGTACTTC,CASTPLGVQETQYF